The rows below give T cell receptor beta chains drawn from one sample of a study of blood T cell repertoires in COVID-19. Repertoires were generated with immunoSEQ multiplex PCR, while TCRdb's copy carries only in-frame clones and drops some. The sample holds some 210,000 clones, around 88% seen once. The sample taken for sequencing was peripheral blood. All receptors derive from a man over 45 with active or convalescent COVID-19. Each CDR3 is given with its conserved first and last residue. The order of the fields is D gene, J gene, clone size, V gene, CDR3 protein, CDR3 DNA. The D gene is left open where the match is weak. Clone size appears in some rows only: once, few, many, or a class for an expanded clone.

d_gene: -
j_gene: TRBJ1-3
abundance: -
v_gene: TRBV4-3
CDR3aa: CASSQDPGSGNTIYF
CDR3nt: TGCGCCAGCAGCCAAGATCCCGGGTCTGGAAACACCATATATTTT

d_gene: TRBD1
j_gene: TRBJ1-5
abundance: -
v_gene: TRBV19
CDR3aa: CASSTITGGNDNQPQHF
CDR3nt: TGTGCCAGTAGTACTATTACAGGGGGCAATGACAATCAGCCCCAGCATTTT

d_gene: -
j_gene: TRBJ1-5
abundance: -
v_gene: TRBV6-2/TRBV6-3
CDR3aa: CASSPNRRPQHF
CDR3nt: TGTGCCAGCAGCCCCAACAGGAGGCCCCAGCATTTT

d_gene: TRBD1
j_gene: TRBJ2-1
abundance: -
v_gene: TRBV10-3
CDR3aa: CATNPGQGLNEQFF
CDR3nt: TGTGCCACAAATCCGGGACAGGGTTTGAATGAGCAGTTCTTC

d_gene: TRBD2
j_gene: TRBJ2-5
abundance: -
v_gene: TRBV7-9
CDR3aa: CASSIWGGSRSETQYF
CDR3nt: TGTGCCAGCAGCATCTGGGGGGGGAGTCGGTCTGAGACCCAGTACTTC

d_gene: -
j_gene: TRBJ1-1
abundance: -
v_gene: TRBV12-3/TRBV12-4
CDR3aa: CASNPRPGSEAFF
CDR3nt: TGTGCCAGCAACCCGAGACCCGGGAGTGAAGCTTTCTTT

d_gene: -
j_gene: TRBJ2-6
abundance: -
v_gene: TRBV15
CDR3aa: CATSKQGMANGANVLTF
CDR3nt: TGTGCCACCAGCAAACAGGGTATGGCAAATGGGGCCAACGTCCTGACTTTC

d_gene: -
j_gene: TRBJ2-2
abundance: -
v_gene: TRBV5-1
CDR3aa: CASSLDISGGELFF
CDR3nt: TGCGCCAGCAGCTTGGACATCTCTGGCGGGGAGCTGTTTTTT

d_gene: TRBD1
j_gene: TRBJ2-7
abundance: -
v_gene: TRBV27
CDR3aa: CASSSQGDEQYF
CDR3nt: TGTGCCAGCAGTTCTCAGGGGGATGAGCAGTACTTC

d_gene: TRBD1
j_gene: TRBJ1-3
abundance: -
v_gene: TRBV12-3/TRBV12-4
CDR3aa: CASKTGTGNTIYF
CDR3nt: TGTGCCAGCAAGACAGGGACTGGAAACACCATATATTTT

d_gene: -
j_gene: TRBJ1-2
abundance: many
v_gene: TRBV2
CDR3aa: CASSFGDRGYTF
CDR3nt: TGTGCCAGCTCATTTGGAGACAGGGGCTACACCTTC

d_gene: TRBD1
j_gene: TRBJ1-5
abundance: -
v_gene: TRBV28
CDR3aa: CASSSVRQGYNQPQHF
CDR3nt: TGTGCCAGCAGTTCGGTACGACAGGGGTACAATCAGCCCCAGCATTTT

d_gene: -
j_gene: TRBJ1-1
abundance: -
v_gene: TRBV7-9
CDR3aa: CASSFRDINTEAFF
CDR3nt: TGTGCCAGCAGCTTCCGGGACATAAACACTGAAGCTTTCTTT

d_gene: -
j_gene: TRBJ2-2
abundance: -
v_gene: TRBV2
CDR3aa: CASKGRVNTGELFF
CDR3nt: TGTGCCAGCAAAGGGAGAGTCAACACCGGGGAGCTGTTTTTT

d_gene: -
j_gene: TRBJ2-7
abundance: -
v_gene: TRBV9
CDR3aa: CASSVGIAGRSSYEQYF
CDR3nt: TGTGCCAGCAGCGTAGGCATTGCAGGCCGTAGTTCCTACGAGCAGTACTTC